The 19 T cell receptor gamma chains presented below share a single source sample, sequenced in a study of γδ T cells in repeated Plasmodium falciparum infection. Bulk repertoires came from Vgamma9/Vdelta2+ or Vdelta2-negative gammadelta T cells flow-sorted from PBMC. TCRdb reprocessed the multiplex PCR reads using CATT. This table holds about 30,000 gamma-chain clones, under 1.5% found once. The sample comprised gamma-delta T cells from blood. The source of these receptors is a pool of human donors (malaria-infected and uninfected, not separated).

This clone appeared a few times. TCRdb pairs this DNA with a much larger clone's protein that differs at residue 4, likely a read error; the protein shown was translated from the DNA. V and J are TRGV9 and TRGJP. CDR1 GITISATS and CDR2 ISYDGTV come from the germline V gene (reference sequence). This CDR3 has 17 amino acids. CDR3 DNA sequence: TGTGCCTTGCGGGAGACCCCGGTAGAGTTGGGCAAAAAAATCAAGGTATTT. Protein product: CALRETPVELGKKIKVF.

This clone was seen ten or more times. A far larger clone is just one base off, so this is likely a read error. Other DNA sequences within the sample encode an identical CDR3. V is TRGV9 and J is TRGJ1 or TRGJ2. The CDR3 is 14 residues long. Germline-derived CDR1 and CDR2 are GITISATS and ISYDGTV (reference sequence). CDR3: CALWEETNYYKKLF. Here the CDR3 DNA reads TGTGCCCTGTGGGAGGAGACGAATTATTATAAGAAACTCTTT.

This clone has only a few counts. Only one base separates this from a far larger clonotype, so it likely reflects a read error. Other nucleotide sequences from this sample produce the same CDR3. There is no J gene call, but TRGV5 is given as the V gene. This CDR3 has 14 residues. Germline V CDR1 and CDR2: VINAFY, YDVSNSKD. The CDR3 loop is CATWSGTTGWFKIF. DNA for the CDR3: TGTGCCACCTGGTCTGGGACCACTGGTTGGTTCAAAATATTT.

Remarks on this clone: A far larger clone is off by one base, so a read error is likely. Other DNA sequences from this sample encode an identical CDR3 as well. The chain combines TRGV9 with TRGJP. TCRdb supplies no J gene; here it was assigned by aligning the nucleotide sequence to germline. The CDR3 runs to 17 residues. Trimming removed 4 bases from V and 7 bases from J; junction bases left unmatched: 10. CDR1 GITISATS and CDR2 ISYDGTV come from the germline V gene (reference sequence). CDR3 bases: TGTGCCTTGTGGGAAGTAAAATCCGAGTTGGGCAAAAAAATCAAGGTATTT. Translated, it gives CALWEVKSELGKKIKVF.

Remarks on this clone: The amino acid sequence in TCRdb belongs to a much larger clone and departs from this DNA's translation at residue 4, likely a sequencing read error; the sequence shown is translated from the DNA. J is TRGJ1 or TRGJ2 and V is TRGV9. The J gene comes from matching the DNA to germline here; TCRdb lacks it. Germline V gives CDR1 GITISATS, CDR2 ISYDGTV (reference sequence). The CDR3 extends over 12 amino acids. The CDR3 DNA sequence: TGTGCCTTGTTGGAGGCGCCTCATAAGAAACTCTTT. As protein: CALLEAPHKKLF.

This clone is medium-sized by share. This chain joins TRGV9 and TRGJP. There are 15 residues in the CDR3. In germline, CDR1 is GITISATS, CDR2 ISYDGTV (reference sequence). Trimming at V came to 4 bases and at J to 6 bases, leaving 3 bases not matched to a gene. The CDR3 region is CALWDTELGKKIKVF. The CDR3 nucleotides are TGTGCCTTGTGGGATACAGAGTTGGGCAAAAAAATCAAGGTATTT.

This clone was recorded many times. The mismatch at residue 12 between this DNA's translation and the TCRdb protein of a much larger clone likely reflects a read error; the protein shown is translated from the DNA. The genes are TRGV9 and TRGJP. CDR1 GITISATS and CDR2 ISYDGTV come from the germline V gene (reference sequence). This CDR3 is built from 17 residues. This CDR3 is CALWEVVSELGEKIKVF. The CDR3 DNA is TGTGCCTTGTGGGAGGTGGTATCCGAGTTGGGCGAAAAAATCAAGGTATTT.

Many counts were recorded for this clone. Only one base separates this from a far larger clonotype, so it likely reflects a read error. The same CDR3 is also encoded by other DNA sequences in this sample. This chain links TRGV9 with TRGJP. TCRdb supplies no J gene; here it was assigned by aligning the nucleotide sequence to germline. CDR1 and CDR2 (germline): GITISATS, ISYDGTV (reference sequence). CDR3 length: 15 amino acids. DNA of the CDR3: TGTGCCTTGTGGGAGGATCGGTTGGGTAAAAAAATCAAGGTATTT. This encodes CALWEDRLGKKIKVF.

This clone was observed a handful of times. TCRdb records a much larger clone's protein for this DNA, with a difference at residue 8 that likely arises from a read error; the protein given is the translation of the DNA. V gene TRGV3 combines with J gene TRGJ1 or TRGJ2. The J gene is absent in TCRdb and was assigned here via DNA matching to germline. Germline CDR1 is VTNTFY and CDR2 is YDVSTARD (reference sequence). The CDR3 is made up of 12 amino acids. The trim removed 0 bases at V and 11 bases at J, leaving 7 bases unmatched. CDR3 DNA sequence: TGTGCCACCTGGGACAGGCCCGATGAGAAACTCTTT. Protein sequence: CATWDRPDEKLF.

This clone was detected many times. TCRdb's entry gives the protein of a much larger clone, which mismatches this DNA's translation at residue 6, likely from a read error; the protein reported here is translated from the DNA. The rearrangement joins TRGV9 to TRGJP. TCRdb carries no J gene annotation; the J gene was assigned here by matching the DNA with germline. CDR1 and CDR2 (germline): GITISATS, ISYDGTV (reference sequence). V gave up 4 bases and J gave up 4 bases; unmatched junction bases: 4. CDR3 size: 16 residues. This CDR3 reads CALWDRQELGKKIKVF. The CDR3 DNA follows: TGTGCCTTGTGGGATCGACAAGAGTTGGGCAAAAAAATCAAGGTATTT.

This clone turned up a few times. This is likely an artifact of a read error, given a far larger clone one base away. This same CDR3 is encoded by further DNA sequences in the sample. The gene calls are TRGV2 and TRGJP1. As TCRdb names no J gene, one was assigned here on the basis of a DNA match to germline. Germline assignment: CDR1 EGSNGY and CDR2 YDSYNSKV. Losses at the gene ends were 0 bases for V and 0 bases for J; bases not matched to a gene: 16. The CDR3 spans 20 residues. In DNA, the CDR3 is TGTGCCACCTGGGACGGGCTTTCCACCCCTGGAGATACCACTGGTTGGTTCAAGATATTT. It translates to CATWDGLSTPGDTTGWFKIF.

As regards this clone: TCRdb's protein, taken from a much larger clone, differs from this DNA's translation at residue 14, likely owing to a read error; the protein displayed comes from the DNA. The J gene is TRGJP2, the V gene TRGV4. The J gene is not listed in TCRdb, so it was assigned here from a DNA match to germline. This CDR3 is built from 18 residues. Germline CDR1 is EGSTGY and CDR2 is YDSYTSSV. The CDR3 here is CATWDGLALYSSDRIKTF. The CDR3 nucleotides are TGTGCCACCTGGGATGGGCTCGCCCTATATAGTAGTGATCGGATCAAGACGTTT.

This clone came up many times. For the CDR3, the DNA is TGTGCCTTGTGGGAGGTAAGGCCCCTCTTT. Its protein product is CALWEVRPLF. The rearrangement uses TRGV9 and TRGJ1 or TRGJ2. The V gene end was trimmed by 1 base and the J gene end by 16 bases; junction bases not matched to a gene: 7. Per germline, CDR1 GITISATS and CDR2 ISYDGTV (reference sequence). This CDR3 spans 10 amino acids.

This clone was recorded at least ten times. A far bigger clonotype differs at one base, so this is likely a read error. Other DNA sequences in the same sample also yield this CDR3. The CDR3 nucleotides read TGTGCCTTATGGGAGGTGGAGTTGGGCAAAAAAATCAAGGTATTT. Its translation is CALWEVELGKKIKVF. The chain links TRGV9 to TRGJP. The CDR3 has 15 amino acids. The germline gives CDR1 GITISATS, CDR2 ISYDGTV (reference sequence).

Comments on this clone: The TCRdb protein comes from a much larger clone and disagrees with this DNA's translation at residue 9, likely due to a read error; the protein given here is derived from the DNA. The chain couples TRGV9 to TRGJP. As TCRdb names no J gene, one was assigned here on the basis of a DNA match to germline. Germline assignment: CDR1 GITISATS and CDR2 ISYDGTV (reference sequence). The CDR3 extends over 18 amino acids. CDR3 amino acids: CALWQVSREELGKKIKVF. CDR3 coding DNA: TGTGCCTTGTGGCAGGTGAGCCGGGAAGAGTTGGGCAAAAAAATCAAGGTATTT.

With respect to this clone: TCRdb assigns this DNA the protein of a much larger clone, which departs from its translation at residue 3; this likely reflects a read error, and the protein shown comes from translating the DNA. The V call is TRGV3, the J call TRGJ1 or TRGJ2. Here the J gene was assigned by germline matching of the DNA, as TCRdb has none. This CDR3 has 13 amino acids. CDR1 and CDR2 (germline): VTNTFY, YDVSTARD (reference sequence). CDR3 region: CAPWDPVYYKKLF. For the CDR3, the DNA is TGTGCCCCCTGGGACCCGGTTTATTATAAGAAACTCTTT.

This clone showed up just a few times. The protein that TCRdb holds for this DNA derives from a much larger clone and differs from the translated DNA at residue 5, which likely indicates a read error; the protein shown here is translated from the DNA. The CDR3 region is CATWGGPGKKLF. The DNA of the CDR3 is TGTGCCACCTGGGGCGGGCCGGGGAAGAAACTCTTT. This chain links TRGV2 with TRGJ1 or TRGJ2. No J segment appears in TCRdb, so it was assigned here by matching the sequence to germline. CDR1 is EGSNGY, CDR2 YDSYNSKV, per germline. The CDR3 has 12 residues.

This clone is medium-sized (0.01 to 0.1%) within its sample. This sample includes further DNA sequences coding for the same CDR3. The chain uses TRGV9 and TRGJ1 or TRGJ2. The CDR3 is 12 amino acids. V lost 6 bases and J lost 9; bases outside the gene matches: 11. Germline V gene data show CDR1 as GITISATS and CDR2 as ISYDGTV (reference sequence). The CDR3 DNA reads TGTGCCTTGTGGATAAGGGGTTTTAAGAAACTCTTT. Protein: CALWIRGFKKLF.

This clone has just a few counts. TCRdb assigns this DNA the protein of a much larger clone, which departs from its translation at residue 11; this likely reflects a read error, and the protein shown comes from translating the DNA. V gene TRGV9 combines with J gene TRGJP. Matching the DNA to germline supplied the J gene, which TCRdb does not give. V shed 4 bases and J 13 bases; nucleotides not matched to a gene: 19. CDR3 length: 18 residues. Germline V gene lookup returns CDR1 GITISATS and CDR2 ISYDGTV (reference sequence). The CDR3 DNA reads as TGTGCCTTGTGGGACCTGCAAGAGGTAGTGTTTGGCAAAAAAATCAAGGTATTT. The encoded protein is CALWDLQEVVFGKKIKVF.